This entry concerns a single T cell receptor beta chain. No antigen is known for it. TCRdb reprocessed the 5' RACE reads and reports one entry per CDR3 protein, with no DNA. This table holds fewer than 400,000 distinct CDR3 sequences. The CDR3 runs 13 residues. Looked up from germline, CDR1 is MNHEY and CDR2 is SVGAGI. The sample comes from a study of T cells expressing NK-cell markers. Study-wide context: According to the study, TCR beta repertoires originated from sorted CD3+CD56+NKG2C+, CD3+CD56+NKG2C- and CD3+CD56-NKG2C+ T cells. General observations from the study: Among CD8+ T cells from more than five donors, dominant NKG2C+ clonotypes accounted for about 1.0-7.0%.

Sequenced sample: blood T cells: a sorted CD56 or NKG2C T cell subset, CD4+ or CD8+ T cells, or bulk PBMC T cells (not recorded which). The receptor was derived from a woman aged 45-59 years in good health. The J gene is TRBJ1-2, the V gene TRBV6-5; TCRdb indicates TRBD1, and absent DNA this call remains unverified. CDR3 protein: CASATGTSSGYTF.